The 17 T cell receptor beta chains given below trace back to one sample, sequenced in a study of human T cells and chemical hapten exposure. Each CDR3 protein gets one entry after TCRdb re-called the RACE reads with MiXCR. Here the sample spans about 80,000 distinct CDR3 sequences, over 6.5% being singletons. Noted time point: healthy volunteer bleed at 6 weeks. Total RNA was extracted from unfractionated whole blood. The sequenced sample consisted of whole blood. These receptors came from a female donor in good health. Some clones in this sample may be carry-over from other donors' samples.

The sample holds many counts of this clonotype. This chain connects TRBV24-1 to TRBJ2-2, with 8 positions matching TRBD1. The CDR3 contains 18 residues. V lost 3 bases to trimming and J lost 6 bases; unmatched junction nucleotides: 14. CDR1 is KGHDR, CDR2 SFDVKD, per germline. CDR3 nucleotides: TGTGCCACCAGTGATAACCCCCATGGACAGGGCAAAGCCGGGGAGCTGTTTTTT. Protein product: CATSDNPHGQGKAGELFF.

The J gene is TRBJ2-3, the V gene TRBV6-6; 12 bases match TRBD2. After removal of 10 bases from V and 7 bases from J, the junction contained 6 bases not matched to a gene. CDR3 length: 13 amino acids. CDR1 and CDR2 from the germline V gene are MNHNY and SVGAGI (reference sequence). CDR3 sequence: CATGTSGLHTQYF. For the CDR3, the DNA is TGTGCCACCGGGACTAGCGGGCTTCATACGCAGTATTTT.

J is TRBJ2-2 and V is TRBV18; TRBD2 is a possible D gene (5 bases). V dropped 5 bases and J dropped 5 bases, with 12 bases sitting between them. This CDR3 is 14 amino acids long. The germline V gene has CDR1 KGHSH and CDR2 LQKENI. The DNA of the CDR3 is TGTGCCAGCTCATCACAATCGGGGACCGGGGAGCTGTTTTTT. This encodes CASSSQSGTGELFF.

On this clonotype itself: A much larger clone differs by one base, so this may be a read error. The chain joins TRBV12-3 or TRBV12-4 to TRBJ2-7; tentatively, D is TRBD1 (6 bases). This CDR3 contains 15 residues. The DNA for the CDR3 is TGTACCAGCAGCCCGAGGACAGCCAGCTCCTACGAGCAGTACTTC. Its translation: CTSSPRTASSYEQYF.

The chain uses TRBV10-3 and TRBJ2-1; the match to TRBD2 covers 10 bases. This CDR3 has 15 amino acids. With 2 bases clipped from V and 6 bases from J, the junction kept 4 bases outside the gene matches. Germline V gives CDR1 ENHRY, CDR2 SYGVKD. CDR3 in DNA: TGTGCCATCAGTGAGGTCCAGCGGGGGGGCAATGAGCAGTTCTTC. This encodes CAISEVQRGGNEQFF.

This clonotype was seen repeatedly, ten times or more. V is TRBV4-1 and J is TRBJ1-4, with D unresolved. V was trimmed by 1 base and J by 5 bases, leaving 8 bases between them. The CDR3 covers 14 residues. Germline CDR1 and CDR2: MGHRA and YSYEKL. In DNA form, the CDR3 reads TGCGCCAGCAGCCAAGTAGTGGTGAATGAAAAACTGTTTTTT. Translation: CASSQVVVNEKLFF.

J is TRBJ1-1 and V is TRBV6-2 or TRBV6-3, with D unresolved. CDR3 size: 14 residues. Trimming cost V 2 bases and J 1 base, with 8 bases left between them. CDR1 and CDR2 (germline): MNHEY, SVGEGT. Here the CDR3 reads CASSYRAKNTEAFF. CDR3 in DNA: TGTGCCAGCAGTTACAGGGCTAAGAACACTGAAGCTTTCTTT.

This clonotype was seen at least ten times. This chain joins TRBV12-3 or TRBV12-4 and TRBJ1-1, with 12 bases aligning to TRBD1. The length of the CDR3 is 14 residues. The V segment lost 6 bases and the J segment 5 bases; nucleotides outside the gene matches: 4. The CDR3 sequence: CASRRGQGATEAFF. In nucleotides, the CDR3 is TGTGCCAGCAGGAGGGGACAGGGGGCGACTGAAGCTTTCTTT.

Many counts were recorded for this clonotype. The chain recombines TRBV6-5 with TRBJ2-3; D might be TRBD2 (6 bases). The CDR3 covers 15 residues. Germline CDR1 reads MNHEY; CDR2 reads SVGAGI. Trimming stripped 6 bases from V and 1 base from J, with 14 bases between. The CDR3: CASRHGTPGTDTQYF. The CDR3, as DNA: TGTGCCAGCAGACACGGGACTCCTGGCACAGATACGCAGTATTTT.

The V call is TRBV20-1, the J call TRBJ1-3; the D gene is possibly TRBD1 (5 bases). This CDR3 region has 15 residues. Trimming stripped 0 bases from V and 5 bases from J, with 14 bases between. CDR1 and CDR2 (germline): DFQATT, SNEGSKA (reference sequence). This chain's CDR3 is CSAREGRAGRNTIYF. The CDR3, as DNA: TGCAGTGCTAGAGAGGGCAGGGCCGGCAGAAACACCATATATTTT.

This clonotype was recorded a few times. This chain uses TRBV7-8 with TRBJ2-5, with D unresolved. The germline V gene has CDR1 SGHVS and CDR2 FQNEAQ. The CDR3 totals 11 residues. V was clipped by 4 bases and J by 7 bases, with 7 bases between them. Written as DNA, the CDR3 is TGTGCCAGCAGCTCAGCCGGGACCCAGTACTTC. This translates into CASSSAGTQYF.

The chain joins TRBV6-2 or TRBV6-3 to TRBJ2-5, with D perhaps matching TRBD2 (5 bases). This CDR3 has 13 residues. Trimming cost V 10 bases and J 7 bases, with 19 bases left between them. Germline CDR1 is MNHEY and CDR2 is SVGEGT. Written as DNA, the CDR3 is TGTGCCATCGAACCGGCGGGCCAATGGACCCAGTACTTC. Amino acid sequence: CAIEPAGQWTQYF.

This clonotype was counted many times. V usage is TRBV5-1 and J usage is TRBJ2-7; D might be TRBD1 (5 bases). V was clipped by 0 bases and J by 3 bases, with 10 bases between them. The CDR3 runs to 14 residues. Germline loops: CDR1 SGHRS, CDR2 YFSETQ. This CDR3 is CASSLDTGNYEQYF. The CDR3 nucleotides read TGCGCCAGCAGCTTGGATACAGGAAACTACGAGCAGTACTTC.

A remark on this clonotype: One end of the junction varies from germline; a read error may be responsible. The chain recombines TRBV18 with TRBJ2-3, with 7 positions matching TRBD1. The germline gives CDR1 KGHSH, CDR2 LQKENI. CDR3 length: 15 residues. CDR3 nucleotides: TGTGTCAGCTCACCAGGGGACAGAAACACAGATACGCAGTATTTT. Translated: CVSSPGDRNTDTQYF.

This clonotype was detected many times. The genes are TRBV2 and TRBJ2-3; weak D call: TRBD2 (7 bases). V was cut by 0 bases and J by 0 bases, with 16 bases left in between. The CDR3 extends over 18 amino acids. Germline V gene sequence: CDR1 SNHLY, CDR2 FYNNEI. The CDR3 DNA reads TGTGCCAGCAGTGAAGCCGGTTATGAGGGGGGGAGCACAGATACGCAGTATTTT. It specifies CASSEAGYEGGSTDTQYF.

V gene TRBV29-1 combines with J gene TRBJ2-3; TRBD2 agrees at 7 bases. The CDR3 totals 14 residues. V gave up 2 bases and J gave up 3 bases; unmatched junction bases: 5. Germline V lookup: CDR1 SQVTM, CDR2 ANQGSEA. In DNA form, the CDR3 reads TGCAGCGTTGAATTGGGGGGGAGTACAGATACGCAGTATTTT. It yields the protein CSVELGGSTDTQYF.

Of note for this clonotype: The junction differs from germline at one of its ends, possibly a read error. The CDR3 DNA reads as TGTGCCAACAGCCCCTCGGGACTAGCGGGGGGGCAAAACGAGCAGTACTTC. Translated: CANSPSGLAGGQNEQYF. The rearrangement uses TRBV5-4 and TRBJ2-7; TRBD2 matches at 16 bases. The CDR3 runs 17 residues. CDR1 SGHNT and CDR2 YYREEE come from the germline V gene (reference sequence). The full variable domain, with the rest looked up from reference TRBV5-4 and TRBJ2-7, is ETGVTQSPTHLIKTRGQQVTLRCSSQSGHNTVSWYQQALGQGPQFIFQYYREEENGRGNFPPRFSGLQFPNYSSELNVNALELDDSALYLCANSPSGLAGGQNEQYFGPGTRLTVT.